A single sample is the source of the 21 T cell receptor beta chains below, sequenced in a study of blood T cell repertoires in COVID-19. Only in-frame clones appear in the TCRdb table, and some are missing; sequencing was by immunoSEQ multiplex PCR. The repertoire holds 360,000 or so clones, with roughly 90% as singletons. Sequencing was carried out using peripheral blood. Every receptor here comes from a man younger than 30 with active or convalescent COVID-19.

The chain uses TRBV5-6 and TRBJ1-5, with a weak D call TRBD1 (6 bases). Trimming took off 2 bases at V and 3 bases at J, with 12 bases between the two ends. The CDR3 is 15 amino acids. Germline V gene lookup returns CDR1 SGHDT and CDR2 YYEEEE. In nucleotides, the CDR3 is TGTGCCAGCAGCTTTGGCGGGGGGCACAATCAGCCCCAGCATTTT. Its protein is CASSFGGGHNQPQHF.

The chain employs TRBV6-5 and TRBJ1-1, with a tentative D call TRBD1 (6 bases). CDR3 length: 14 amino acids. Germline V CDR1 and CDR2: MNHEY, SVGAGI. V was clipped by 8 bases and J by 1 base, with 14 bases between them. The CDR3: CASLTRGANTEAFF. The CDR3 region has the DNA TGTGCCAGCCTGACCCGGGGGGCGAACACTGAAGCTTTCTTT.

The CDR3 DNA reads TGTGCCAGCAGTTACCTTCGTTCCACCGGGGCGGGGACTGAAGCTTTCTTT. Amino acid sequence: CASSYLRSTGAGTEAFF. The genes are TRBV6-2 or TRBV6-3 and TRBJ1-1; perhaps TRBD1 as D (5 bases). V was trimmed by 2 bases and J by 5 bases, leaving 21 bases between them. The CDR3 covers 17 residues. The germline V gene has CDR1 MNHEY and CDR2 SVGEGT.

V and J are TRBV15 and TRBJ2-2, with D possibly matching TRBD2 (5 bases). The V gene lost 5 bases and the J gene lost 1 base, with 8 bases spanning the gap. This CDR3 has 14 amino acids. In germline, CDR1 is LNHNV, CDR2 YYDKDF (reference sequence). CDR3 bases: TGTGCCACCAGCGAGAGGGTGAACACCGGGGAGCTGTTTTTT. This gives the protein CATSERVNTGELFF.

CDR3 sequence reads: CASSPHAGDTGELFF. The CDR3 DNA sequence: TGTGCCAGCAGCCCCCATGCGGGAGACACCGGGGAGCTGTTTTTT. The genes are TRBV11-2 and TRBJ2-2, with 7 nucleotides matching TRBD2. CDR3 length equals 15 residues. The germline gives CDR1 SGHAT, CDR2 FQNNGV. V shed 5 bases and J 3 bases; nucleotides not matched to a gene: 6.

The chain carries TRBV5-6 and TRBJ2-4; 7 positions match TRBD1. V dropped 7 bases and J dropped 8; count of bases not matched to a gene: 6. The CDR3 spans 12 residues. CDR1 and CDR2 (germline): SGHDT, YYEEEE. The CDR3 DNA is TGTGCCAGCGGGCAGGGGGTCGACATTCAGTACTTC. Protein product: CASGQGVDIQYF.

In its sample, this clone was seen a few times. V is TRBV14 and J is TRBJ1-4, with no clear D. V lost 4 bases and J 0 bases, leaving 12 bases between the germline ends. Germline values: CDR1 SGHDN, CDR2 FVKESK. CDR3 length equals 16 residues. The CDR3 loop reads CASSRTGGSTNEKLFF. The DNA for the CDR3 is TGTGCCAGCAGCCGGACCGGAGGGTCAACTAATGAAAAACTGTTTTTT.

This clone is a singleton in its sample. The chain uses TRBV5-1 and TRBJ2-7; D ambiguous. Germline V gene sequence: CDR1 SGHRS, CDR2 YFSETQ. This CDR3 is 12 amino acids long. Trimming removed 0 bases from V and 7 bases from J, with 8 bases in between. The CDR3 spells CASSLGALEQYF. Written as DNA, the CDR3 is TGCGCCAGCAGCTTGGGAGCACTTGAGCAGTACTTC.

V is TRBV5-6 and J is TRBJ1-1; 8 bases fit TRBD1. This CDR3 has 16 residues. Germline V gives CDR1 SGHDT, CDR2 YYEEEE. The V segment lost 0 bases and the J segment 2 bases; nucleotides outside the gene matches: 6. This CDR3 is CASSLGTGLVNTEAFF. The CDR3 region has the DNA TGTGCCAGCAGCTTGGGGACAGGGCTGGTAAACACTGAAGCTTTCTTT.

V is TRBV19 and J is TRBJ1-3, with 9 bases matching TRBD1. This CDR3 has 15 amino acids. Germline assignment: CDR1 LNHDA and CDR2 SQIVND (reference sequence). Trimming cost V 10 bases and J 0 bases; bases outside gene matches: 7. CDR3: CAIGQGKSSGNTIYF. The CDR3 nucleotides read TGTGCCATCGGACAGGGGAAAAGCTCTGGAAACACCATATATTTT.

This clone was found a few times. V usage is TRBV9 and J usage is TRBJ2-3; TRBD2 aligns across 7 bases. From germline, CDR1 is SGDLS and CDR2 YYNGEE. This CDR3 comprises 16 residues. V gave up 0 bases and J gave up 1 base; unmatched junction bases: 5. The CDR3 region is CASSVDLSGGTDTQYF. CDR3 sequence (DNA): TGTGCCAGCAGCGTAGATCTGAGCGGGGGCACAGATACGCAGTATTTT.

V usage is TRBV7-9 and J usage is TRBJ1-5; TRBD1 aligns across 9 bases. V shed 0 bases and J 9 bases; nucleotides not matched to a gene: 6. The germline V gene has CDR1 SEHNR and CDR2 FQNEAQ (reference sequence). The CDR3 loop spans 15 amino acids. CDR3 amino acids: CASSLATGGMGPQHF. CDR3 DNA sequence: TGTGCCAGCAGCTTAGCTACAGGGGGCATGGGGCCCCAGCATTTT. Together with reference TRBV7-9 and TRBJ1-5, the CDR3 gives the full variable domain: DTGVSQNPRHKITKRGQNVTFRCDPISEHNRLYWYRQTLGQGPEFLTYFQNEAQLEKSRLLSDRFSAERPKGSFSTLEIQRTEQGDSAMYLCASSLATGGMGPQHFGDGTRLSIL.

This clone was seen once. J is TRBJ2-1 and V is TRBV5-8; 13 nucleotides line up with TRBD2. The germline CDR1 and CDR2 sequences are SGHTS and YDEGEE. V shed 3 bases, J shed 7 bases, and the junction held 4 bases outside the gene matches. CDR3 length equals 15 residues. In DNA form, the CDR3 reads TGTGCCAGCAGCTCCAGGACTAGCGGGGGAAATGAGCAGTTCTTC. As protein: CASSSRTSGGNEQFF. Full variable domain (outside the CDR3, taken from reference TRBV5-8 and TRBJ2-1): EAGVTQSPTHLIKTRGQQATLRCSPISGHTSVYWYQQALGLGLQFLLWYDEGEERNRGNFPPRFSGRQFPNYSSELNVNALELEDSALYLCASSSRTSGGNEQFFGPGTRLTVL.

J is TRBJ2-7 and V is TRBV5-4; 9 bases align to TRBD2. Losses at the gene ends were 0 bases for V and 6 bases for J; bases not matched to a gene: 4. The V gene's germline CDR1 is SGHNT and CDR2 YYREEE (reference sequence). The CDR3 covers 14 residues. CDR3 in DNA: TGTGCCAGCAGCTTGGTGGGACTAGCTGTCGAGCAGTACTTC. Translation gives CASSLVGLAVEQYF. The whole variable domain, filled in from reference TRBV5-4 and TRBJ2-7, reads ETGVTQSPTHLIKTRGQQVTLRCSSQSGHNTVSWYQQALGQGPQFIFQYYREEENGRGNFPPRFSGLQFPNYSSELNVNALELDDSALYLCASSLVGLAVEQYFGPGTRLTVT.

The chain joins TRBV27 to TRBJ2-7, with D possibly TRBD1 on 5 matching bases. The V end lost 6 bases, the J end lost 0 bases, and 9 bases lay between the germline ends. Germline CDR1 reads MNHEY; CDR2 reads SMNVEV (reference sequence). This CDR3 has 13 residues. For the CDR3, the DNA is TGTGCCAGCAGCCTACAGGTCTCCTACGAGCAGTACTTC. It yields the protein CASSLQVSYEQYF.

The chain couples TRBV19 to TRBJ1-2; no clear D gene. The CDR3 covers 19 residues. Trimming left V 0 bases short and J 0 bases short, with 20 bases between. CDR1 is LNHDA, CDR2 SQIVND, per germline (reference sequence). The CDR3 sequence: CASSIDFRDTRQSNYGYTF. CDR3 in DNA: TGTGCCAGTAGTATAGATTTTCGAGACACTCGACAATCTAACTATGGCTACACCTTC.

The rearrangement uses TRBV3-1 (or the pseudogene TRBV3-2) and TRBJ1-2, with 7 nucleotides matching TRBD1. This CDR3 is built from 15 residues. Germline CDR1 is LGHDT and CDR2 is YNNKEL (reference sequence). V lost 4 bases and J lost 4; bases outside the gene matches: 9. CDR3 sequence reads: CASSPRTGVSYGYTF. CDR3 DNA: TGTGCCAGCAGCCCCCGTACAGGGGTGAGCTATGGCTACACCTTC.

The CDR3 coding sequence is TGCGCCAGCAGCGGCGGGACTGCAGAGACCCAGTACTTC. It encodes CASSGGTAETQYF. This chain joins TRBV5-1 and TRBJ2-5, with D perhaps TRBD2 (6 bases). The V end lost 4 bases, the J end lost 4 bases, and 11 bases lay between the germline ends. Looked up from germline, CDR1 is SGHRS and CDR2 is YFSETQ. This CDR3 has 13 amino acids.

This chain joins TRBV7-8 and TRBJ1-6; 7 bases are a match to TRBD1. The CDR3 length is 15 residues. Germline lookup yields CDR1 SGHVS and CDR2 FQNEAQ. V lost 0 bases to trimming and J lost 7 bases; unmatched junction nucleotides: 3. CDR3 amino acids: CASSLATGTNSPLHF. The DNA for the CDR3 is TGTGCCAGCAGCTTAGCGACAGGGACAAATTCACCCCTCCACTTT.

The chain employs TRBV20-1 and TRBJ1-2, with TRBD1 as a possible D gene (6 bases). V lost 3 bases, J lost 8 bases, and 25 bases lay in between. CDR3 size: 16 residues. The germline CDR1 and CDR2 sequences are DFQATT and SNEGSKA (reference sequence). The CDR3: CSASTAETGEGRGYTF. Written as DNA, the CDR3 is TGCAGTGCTAGTACCGCCGAGACAGGAGAAGGTAGAGGCTACACCTTC.

The chain has TRBV7-2 and TRBJ2-5; TRBD2 might be the D (5 bases). This CDR3 region has 14 residues. Trimming took 1 base from V and 1 from J, leaving 7 bases between them. Germline CDR1 is SGHTA and CDR2 is FQGNSA. The CDR3 here is CASSLGAVQETQYF. CDR3 nucleotide sequence: TGTGCCAGCAGCTTAGGAGCGGTCCAAGAGACCCAGTACTTC. Drawing the rest from reference TRBV7-2 and TRBJ2-5, the complete variable domain is GAGVSQSPSNKVTEKGKDVELRCDPISGHTALYWYRQSLGQGLEFLIYFQGNSAPDKSGLPSDRFSAERTGGSVSTLTIQRTQQEDSAVYLCASSLGAVQETQYFGPGTRLLVL.